The present entry profiles one T cell receptor beta chain with its context. With 1 base clipped from V and 4 bases from J, the junction kept 9 bases outside the gene matches. Germline V gene lookup returns CDR1 MDHEN and CDR2 SYDVKM. The CDR3 sequence is 19 residues long. These data come from a study of blood T cell repertoires in COVID-19. Assay used: immunoSEQ multiplex PCR; TCRdb lists only in-frame clones, some missing. The sample carries 75,000 to 80,000 clones, approximately 85% recorded once. The chain has TRBV28 and TRBJ2-4; 14 nucleotides match TRBD2. This clonotype was obtained from a man in his fifties or sixties with COVID-19, enrolled during active disease. Sequenced material: peripheral blood. DNA for the CDR3: TGTGCCAGCAGTTTATTGGGAACCGGGACTAGCGGGAGTAAAAACATTCAGTACTTC. This sequence encodes CASSLLGTGTSGSKNIQYF. Looking up the rest from reference TRBV28 and TRBJ2-4 gives the full variable domain: DVKVTQSSRYLVKRTGEKVFLECVQDMDHENMFWYRQDPGLGLRLIYFSYDVKMKEKGDIPEGYSVSREKKERFSLILESASTNQTSMYLCASSLLGTGTSGSKNIQYFGAGTRLSVL.